A selection of T cell receptor beta chains follows, all from one sample in a study of T cell changes during pregnancy in multiple sclerosis. Clones were read by immunoSEQ multiplex PCR, and TCRdb kept only the in-frame ones, dropping some. The profile shows some 56,000 clones, roughly 92% of them singletons. The sample here was peripheral blood, taken in the third trimester of pregnancy. The receptors were gathered from a female donor in good health, enrolled as a control in a pregnancy study. Each CDR3 is given with its conserved first and last residue. A D gene is named only where the DNA matches it firmly. Only part of the rows carry a size: once, few, many, or a class if the clone is expanded.

-	TRBV7-9	TRBJ1-5	-	CASSLAGSQPQHF	TGTGCCAGCAGCTTAGCAGGGAGTCAGCCCCAGCATTTT
-	TRBV11-2	TRBJ2-5	TRBD2	CASSLVAGGTQETQYF	TGTGCCAGCAGCTTAGTAGCGGGAGGGACCCAAGAGACCCAGTACTTC
-	TRBV27	TRBJ2-6	-	CASSHTGFGANVLTF	TGTGCCAGCAGTCATACAGGTTTTGGGGCCAACGTCCTGACTTTC
-	TRBV9	TRBJ2-3	TRBD1	CASSFGTGGVWDTQYF	TGTGCCAGCAGCTTCGGGACAGGGGGCGTATGGGATACGCAGTATTTT
-	TRBV7-9	TRBJ2-7	TRBD1	CASSQSTGGEQYF	TGTGCCAGCAGCCAAAGTACAGGGGGCGAGCAGTACTTC
-	TRBV4-2	TRBJ1-6	TRBD1	CASSQVGQGGNSPLHF	TGTGCCAGCAGCCAAGTGGGACAGGGAGGGAATTCACCCCTCCACTTT
-	TRBV6-1	TRBJ1-2	-	CASSEDWTVGYTF	TGTGCCAGCAGTGAAGATTGGACAGTGGGCTACACCTTC
-	TRBV6-4	TRBJ2-2	-	CASGTTSTGELFF	TGTGCCAGTGGGACAACCTCCACCGGGGAGCTGTTTTTT
-	TRBV6-6	TRBJ1-1	TRBD1	CASSYSGGGATEAFF	TGTGCCAGCAGTTACTCTGGAGGGGGCGCCACTGAAGCTTTCTTT
-	TRBV18	TRBJ2-5	-	CASSRGPGGAETQYF	TGTGCCAGCTCCCGGGGACCTGGAGGGGCAGAGACCCAGTACTTC
-	TRBV5-5	TRBJ1-5	-	CASSLDGGQNQPQHF	TGTGCCAGCAGCTTGGATGGAGGGCAGAATCAGCCCCAGCATTTT
few	TRBV6-6	TRBJ1-1	-	CASSLFGGRVTEAFF	TGTGCCAGCAGTTTATTCGGGGGGCGAGTCACTGAAGCTTTCTTT
-	TRBV7-2	TRBJ2-1	-	CASSLKASSYNEQFF	TGTGCCAGCAGCTTAAAAGCTAGCTCCTACAATGAGCAGTTCTTC
-	TRBV12-5	TRBJ2-1	TRBD2	CASGPTRTSANNEQFF	TGTGCTAGTGGTCCCACCCGGACTAGCGCAAACAATGAGCAGTTCTTC
-	TRBV21-1	TRBJ2-2	-	CASSTWGPTGPNTGELFF	TGTGCCAGCAGCACATGGGGGCCGACAGGGCCCAACACCGGGGAGCTGTTTTTT
few	TRBV5-5	TRBJ2-7	-	CASSSGVANHEQYF	TGTGCCAGCAGCTCCGGGGTGGCCAACCACGAGCAGTACTTC